These T cell receptor beta chains were read from a single sample in a study of blood T cell repertoires in COVID-19. Profiled with immunoSEQ multiplex PCR; TCRdb holds only in-frame clones, not every one. The table records over 100,000 clones, 86% of them present only once. Source material: peripheral blood. These receptors all come from a woman aged 70-85 years with COVID-19, enrolled during active disease. The CDR3 runs from the conserved cysteine through the conserved F or W. A D gene is named only where the DNA matches it firmly. Some rows have no size entry. The others give once, few or many, or a class for an expanded clone.

-	TRBV15	-	TRBJ1-5	TGTGCCACCAGCAGAGATGGTGGGGGGGCCGGTCAGCCCCAGCATTTT	CATSRDGGGAGQPQHF
-	TRBV12-5	-	TRBJ1-3	TGTGCTAGTGGTTCGACACAGGGCACCATATATTTT	CASGSTQGTIYF
-	TRBV7-9	-	TRBJ2-7	TGTGCCAGCAGCTTAGGAGGATGGGCAGGGGCTCAGGTTATCTACGAGCAGTACTTC	CASSLGGWAGAQVIYEQYF
-	TRBV5-6	-	TRBJ1-6	TGTGCCAGCAGCGTAGGGGCCGGGCCGGGCAATTCACCCCTCCACTTT	CASSVGAGPGNSPLHF
-	TRBV21-1	-	TRBJ1-2	TGTGCCAGCAGCCTACCGGGACAGTGTATTGGCTACACCTTC	CASSLPGQCIGYTF
-	TRBV28	-	TRBJ1-1	TGTGCCAGCAGTCCACCCAGGGGCCTGAACACTGAAGCTTTCTTT	CASSPPRGLNTEAFF
-	TRBV10-3	TRBD1	TRBJ1-1	TGTGCCATCAGTACCGACAGGGGCACTGAAGCTTTCTTT	CAISTDRGTEAFF
-	TRBV6-4	-	TRBJ2-2	TGTGCCAGCAGCTCTCAGGCGTCAGCCGGGGAGCTGTTTTTT	CASSSQASAGELFF
-	TRBV10-3	TRBD1	TRBJ1-6	TGTGCCATCAGTGAGGGACAGGGTTCACCCCTCCACTTT	CAISEGQGSPLHF
-	TRBV6-1	-	TRBJ1-2	TGTGCCAGCAGTGAACTACAGGGTGGGAACTATGGCTACACCTTC	CASSELQGGNYGYTF
-	TRBV18	-	TRBJ2-7	TGTGCCAGCTCACCAGCCGGGACTCTTGCCTACGAGCAGTACTTC	CASSPAGTLAYEQYF
-	TRBV10-1	TRBD2	TRBJ2-7	TGCGCCAGCAGTGGGGGACTAGCGGGGGGTTCCTACGAGCAGTACTTC	CASSGGLAGGSYEQYF
-	TRBV5-6	-	TRBJ1-2	TGTGCCAGCAGCTTGGGGCCAGGGGCTAACTATGGCTACACCTTC	CASSLGPGANYGYTF
-	TRBV14	-	TRBJ1-1	TGTGCCAGCAGCCAACCGTATGGCAGGGGGAACACTGAAGCTTTCTTT	CASSQPYGRGNTEAFF
-	TRBV7-3	-	TRBJ2-5	TGTGCCAGCAGTTCAGGGGTGGTGGAGACCCAGTACTTC	CASSSGVVETQYF
-	TRBV7-2	-	TRBJ2-5	TGTGCCAGCAGCTTAAGGGGTTTTCAAGAGACCCAGTACTTC	CASSLRGFQETQYF
-	TRBV6-5	-	TRBJ2-1	TGTGCCAGCAGCCCCCCTAGGGGGTCCTACAATGAGCAGTTCTTC	CASSPPRGSYNEQFF
few	TRBV2	-	TRBJ1-5	TGTGCCAGCAGTGCCCCTCCGCCCGCAGGGGAGACTCAGCCCCAGCATTTT	CASSAPPPAGETQPQHF
-	TRBV28	TRBD1	TRBJ2-7	TGTGCCAGCAGTTTAAATTTGGGACAGCCGAGCTCCTACGAGCAGTACTTC	CASSLNLGQPSSYEQYF
-	TRBV13	-	TRBJ2-7	TGTGCCAGCAGTCTCGACAGGACAAAGGAGTACTTC	CASSLDRTKEYF
-	TRBV6-6	-	TRBJ1-5	TGTGCCAGCAGTAGTGGGGGCGATCAGCCCCAGCATTTT	CASSSGGDQPQHF
-	TRBV28	-	TRBJ1-1	TGTGCCAGCAATTCCCCCCCCGGGGACACTGAAGCTTTCTTT	CASNSPPGDTEAFF
-	TRBV29-1	TRBD1	TRBJ1-1	TGCAGCGAAACAGGGGGCACCAACACTGAAGCTTTCTTT	CSETGGTNTEAFF
once	TRBV7-9	-	TRBJ1-1	TGTGCCAGCAGCTTAAGTCAGGGGCACACTGAAGCTTTCTTT	CASSLSQGHTEAFF
-	TRBV9	-	TRBJ1-4	TGTGCCAGCAGTCGTACAGGGCTAACTAATGAAAAACTGTTTTTT	CASSRTGLTNEKLFF
once	TRBV11-1	-	TRBJ1-1	TGTGCCAGCAGCGAAGGGTGGTTCGGGGAGGGGACTGAAGCTTTCTTT	CASSEGWFGEGTEAFF
-	TRBV2	TRBD2	TRBJ2-7	TGTGCCAGCGGGACTAGCGGCCTTTGGGAGCAGTACTTC	CASGTSGLWEQYF
-	TRBV19	-	TRBJ1-3	TGTGCCAGTAGTCAGGGGCAGACGGCTGGAAACACCATATATTTT	CASSQGQTAGNTIYF
few	TRBV30	-	TRBJ1-2	TGTGCCTGGAGTTTCCGACGGTCAGGGTATGGCTACACCTTC	CAWSFRRSGYGYTF
-	TRBV4-2	TRBD2	TRBJ2-1	TGTGCCAGCAGCCGTCCGGGCGCGGGGGGATACAATGAGCAGTTCTTC	CASSRPGAGGYNEQFF
-	TRBV4-1	TRBD2	TRBJ2-2	TGCGCCAGCAGCCATCCCAGTGGACTAGTTGCCGGGGAGCTGTTTTTT	CASSHPSGLVAGELFF
-	TRBV6-6	-	TRBJ1-1	TGTGCCAGCAGTTACTCGAATCGGGGCACTGAAGCTTTCTTT	CASSYSNRGTEAFF
-	TRBV6-5	-	TRBJ2-2	TGTGCCAGCAGTTACGGGGGCAACACCGGGGAGCTGTTTTTT	CASSYGGNTGELFF
-	TRBV5-1	-	TRBJ1-4	TGCGCCAGCAGCTTGGTACCAGGATCAGGTGAAAAACTGTTTTTT	CASSLVPGSGEKLFF
-	TRBV14	TRBD1	TRBJ2-2	TGTGCCAGCAGAGGGACAGGGCCGACCGGGGAGCTGTTTTTT	CASRGTGPTGELFF
-	TRBV9	TRBD1	TRBJ1-2	TGTGCCAGCAGCGGAGGGACAGGGGTTAAAAATTATGGCTACACCTTC	CASSGGTGVKNYGYTF
-	TRBV3-1/TRBV3-2	-	TRBJ1-6	TGTGCCAGCAGCCAAACAGGACAGCTTCATAATTCACCCCTCCACTTT	CASSQTGQLHNSPLHF
-	TRBV6-1	TRBD2	TRBJ2-3	TGTGCCAGCAGTGAGAGAGCGGGGGGTGGCGATACGCAGTATTTT	CASSERAGGGDTQYF
-	TRBV7-9	-	TRBJ2-7	TGTGCCAGCACCAATACTGCTGGGCACGTACCCTACGAGCAGTACTTC	CASTNTAGHVPYEQYF
once	TRBV9	TRBD2	TRBJ2-3	TGTGCCAGCAGCGTCGAACTAGCGCCGGGCACAGATACGCAGTATTTT	CASSVELAPGTDTQYF
-	TRBV6-1	TRBD2	TRBJ2-5	TGTGCCAGCAGTGTCACGACTAGCGGGGGGCAAGAGACCCAGTACTTC	CASSVTTSGGQETQYF